Listed below are T cell receptor beta chains from one sample, sequenced in a study of blood T cells in healthy people across ages. TCRdb re-derived calls from the 5' RACE reads in MiXCR, one entry per CDR3 protein. The data contain under 700,000 distinct CDR3 sequences, 24% of them singletons. The sample was also reused in another study, on T cells of mothers and their children.

The sample comprised blood. These receptors were taken from a boy between 10 and 17 years old in good health. Both conserved end residues are part of each CDR3. D genes are given only for firm matches. A clone size is listed for some rows: how often the clone was seen (once, few, many), or a class if it is expanded.

d_gene	j_gene	v_gene	abundance	CDR3aa	CDR3nt
NA	TRBJ2-2	TRBV4-3	few	CASSQDLVGVNTGELFF	TGCGCCAGCAGCCAAGATCTTGTGGGAGTGAACACCGGGGAGCTGTTTTTT
NA	TRBJ2-3	TRBV20-1	NA	CSARALGTSLHTDTQYF	TGCAGTGCTAGAGCCCTCGGGACCTCACTCCACACAGATACGCAGTATTTT
NA	TRBJ2-7	TRBV29-1	few	CSVPYRRAGTYSYEQYF	TGCAGCGTTCCTTACCGTCGCGCGGGAACCTACTCCTACGAGCAGTACTTC
NA	TRBJ1-2	TRBV7-8	NA	CASSYAVTANYGYTF	TGTGCCAGCAGTTACGCCGTGACGGCGAACTATGGCTACACCTTC
TRBD1	TRBJ2-7	TRBV19	NA	CASSRLGTGGAYEQYF	TGTGCCAGTAGCCGACTCGGGACAGGGGGCGCATACGAGCAGTACTTC
NA	TRBJ2-6	TRBV27	NA	CASSLSNSGANVLTF	TGTGCCAGCAGTTTATCGAACTCTGGGGCCAACGTCCTGACTTTC
NA	TRBJ2-1	TRBV7-9	NA	CASSARGDSYNEQFF	TGTGCCAGCAGCGCTCGTGGGGACTCCTACAATGAGCAGTTCTTC
NA	TRBJ2-3	TRBV7-6	NA	CASSLTGRDFTDTQYF	TGTGCCAGCAGCCTTACTGGGCGGGACTTCACAGATACGCAGTATTTT
NA	TRBJ1-3	TRBV4-3	NA	CASSQAFRTSGNTIYF	TGCGCCAGCAGCCAAGCGTTCAGGACCTCTGGAAACACCATATATTTT
TRBD1	TRBJ1-2	TRBV7-3	few	CASSRGQGYDYTF	TGTGCCAGCAGCCGGGGACAGGGCTATGACTACACCTTC
NA	TRBJ2-5	TRBV10-3	few	CAISEFIGMSEETQYF	TGTGCCATCAGTGAGTTTATCGGTATGAGTGAAGAGACCCAGTACTTC
TRBD2	TRBJ2-2	TRBV7-2	few	CASSKPGTSRTGELFF	TGTGCCAGCAGCAAACCCGGGACTAGCCGCACCGGGGAGCTGTTTTTT
NA	TRBJ2-5	TRBV5-1	few	CASSLALAHSETQYF	TGCGCCAGCAGCTTGGCCTTGGCTCACTCAGAGACCCAGTACTTC
TRBD1	TRBJ1-2	TRBV6-5	NA	CASSYLGQGASYGCTF	TGTGCCAGCAGTTACCTGGGACAGGGGGCCAGCTATGGCTGCACCTTC
NA	TRBJ2-7	TRBV2	NA	CASSEWNTYEQYF	TGTGCCAGCAGTGAATGGAATACTTACGAGCAGTACTTC
TRBD1	TRBJ1-2	TRBV12-3/TRBV12-4	NA	CASSLGGDSGGYTF	TGTGCCAGCAGTTTAGGGGGGGACAGTGGAGGCTACACCTTC
TRBD2	TRBJ2-2	TRBV7-9	few	CASSQLAGANTGELFF	TGTGCCAGCAGCCAACTAGCGGGAGCGAACACCGGGGAGCTGTTTTTT
NA	TRBJ2-1	TRBV13	NA	CASSSSQDGNEQFF	TGTGCCAGCAGCTCCTCACAGGACGGCAATGAGCAGTTCTTC
NA	TRBJ2-4	TRBV11-2	NA	CASSLWIGARKNIQYF	TGTGCCAGCAGCCTCTGGATAGGGGCCCGTAAAAACATTCAGTACTTC
NA	TRBJ1-1	TRBV29-1	NA	CSVEVSRNTEAFF	TGCAGCGTTGAAGTGTCCAGGAACACTGAAGCTTTCTTT
TRBD1	TRBJ1-1	TRBV20-1	NA	CSARLDRGRAEAFF	TGCAGTGCTAGACTGGACAGGGGGCGCGCTGAAGCTTTCTTT
TRBD2	TRBJ2-3	TRBV20-1	NA	CSARDRTTSADTQYF	TGCAGTGCTAGAGATCGGACAACTAGCGCAGATACGCAGTATTTT
TRBD1	TRBJ1-1	TRBV27	once	CASSLSAGGFEAFF	TGTGCCAGCAGTTTATCGGCAGGGGGCTTTGAAGCTTTCTTT
NA	TRBJ1-1	TRBV11-2	few	CASSWAVGQNTEAFF	TGTGCCAGCAGTTGGGCCGTGGGCCAGAACACTGAAGCTTTCTTT
NA	TRBJ2-1	TRBV12-3/TRBV12-4	NA	CASGLHQGLAYNEQFF	TGTGCCAGCGGTCTGCACCAGGGGCTTGCCTACAATGAGCAGTTCTTC
TRBD2	TRBJ2-1	TRBV10-3	NA	CAISPYSGGSYNEQFF	TGTGCCATCAGCCCCTATAGCGGGGGGTCCTACAATGAGCAGTTCTTC
NA	TRBJ2-3	TRBV20-1	NA	CSAPGAANSDTQYF	TGCAGTGCCCCCGGGGCTGCGAATTCGGATACGCAGTATTTT
TRBD2	TRBJ2-3	TRBV3-1	NA	CASSKAGGTDTQYF	TGTGCCAGCAGTAAAGCCGGGGGGACAGATACGCAGTATTTT
NA	TRBJ2-3	TRBV24-1	few	CATSDYPLTDTQYF	TGTGCCACCAGTGACTACCCACTCACCGATACGCAGTATTTT
TRBD2	TRBJ2-1	TRBV19	few	CASGLAGNEQFF	TGTGCCAGTGGACTAGCGGGTAATGAGCAGTTCTTC
TRBD2	TRBJ2-1	TRBV7-4	NA	CASSLVGTSGNEQFF	TGTGCCAGCAGCTTAGTAGGGACTAGCGGAAATGAGCAGTTCTTC
NA	TRBJ2-7	TRBV6-2/TRBV6-3	NA	CASGTGYEQYF	TGTGCCAGCGGAACAGGCTACGAGCAGTACTTC
NA	TRBJ1-4	TRBV9	NA	CASSAQGGINEKLFF	TGTGCCAGCAGCGCCCAAGGGGGTATTAATGAAAAACTGTTTTTT
NA	TRBJ2-5	TRBV7-2	few	CASSLASKRFVVQGRYETQYF	TGTGCCAGCAGCTTAGCGTCAAAACGCTTCGTCGTCCAGGGGCGATATGAGACCCAGTACTTC
TRBD1	TRBJ2-2	TRBV5-6	NA	CASRQGFTGELFF	TGTGCCAGCAGACAGGGGTTCACCGGGGAGCTGTTTTTT
TRBD1	TRBJ2-2	TRBV29-1	NA	CSGDREGGELFF	TGCAGTGGGGACAGGGAAGGCGGGGAGCTGTTTTTT
TRBD1	TRBJ2-3	TRBV20-1	few	CSRQGAQWNTDTQYF	TGCAGTCGACAGGGGGCGCAGTGGAACACAGATACGCAGTATTTT
TRBD1	TRBJ1-5	TRBV9	few	CASSARDSRNQPQHF	TGTGCCAGCAGCGCTCGGGACAGTCGCAATCAGCCCCAGCATTTT
NA	TRBJ2-7	TRBV28	few	CATGHGKREQYF	TGTGCAACGGGACACGGGAAACGGGAGCAGTACTTC
NA	TRBJ1-5	TRBV7-2	many	CASSLGGGSSQPQHF	TGTGCCAGCAGCTTAGGGGGGGGAAGTAGCCAGCCCCAGCATTTT
NA	TRBJ2-3	TRBV4-3	few	CASSVRRVGTDTQYF	TGCGCCAGCAGCGTTCGCAGGGTCGGCACAGATACGCAGTATTTT
NA	TRBJ2-2	TRBV29-1	few	CSVFQANIGELFF	TGCAGCGTTTTTCAGGCGAACATCGGGGAGCTGTTTTTT
NA	TRBJ2-1	TRBV20-1	NA	CSATVRSNGQFF	TGCAGTGCTACGGTGAGGTCTAATGGGCAGTTCTTC
NA	TRBJ2-7	TRBV20-1	NA	CSARDGGAATYEQYF	TGCAGTGCTAGAGATGGTGGGGCGGCTACCTACGAGCAGTACTTC
TRBD1	TRBJ2-7	TRBV7-9	few	CASSWDSKSYEQYF	TGTGCCAGCAGCTGGGACAGTAAGTCCTACGAGCAGTACTTC
TRBD2	TRBJ2-7	TRBV29-1	NA	CSVETSSSSYEQYF	TGCAGCGTTGAGACTAGCTCTAGCTCCTACGAGCAGTACTTC